The sequence of this T cell receptor (beta chain) was determined in a study of PD-1 blockade in classical Hodgkin lymphoma. Study conclusions and caveats: Compared with baseline, CD4+ but not CD8+ TCR diversity had risen significantly by C4D1. The causes of the repertoire differences, possibly disease activity or prior therapy, remain undefined. Healthy donors were reported to have higher baseline TCR diversity than newly diagnosed patients.

V shed 4 bases and J 5 bases; nucleotides not matched to a gene: 9. The CDR3 contains 18 residues. The V gene's germline CDR1 is SGHTA and CDR2 FQGNSA. Generated by immunoSEQ multiplex PCR, the TCRdb table keeps only in-frame clones and is missing some. The sample lists fewer than 55,000 clones, 88% seen once, with roughly a tenth in the top ten. For this clone: Its antigen remains unknown.

Every patient was affected by relapse after autologous stem cell transplantation, while exposure to brentuximab vedotin was not uniform. The TCR originated in a human donor with classical Hodgkin lymphoma. This material consisted of peripheral blood mononuclear cells (PBMCs), taken at baseline. The rearrangement links TRBV7-2 to TRBJ2-2, with 14 bases aligning to TRBD2. The CDR3 loop is CASSSGGLAGEGTGELFF. The CDR3 DNA sequence: TGTGCCAGCAGCTCTGGGGGACTAGCGGGAGAGGGGACCGGGGAGCTGTTTTTT.